These 5 T cell receptor beta chains came from one sample sequenced in a study of OX40 agonist ivuxolimab in advanced cancers. The method was immunoSEQ multiplex PCR; TCRdb's version includes in-frame clones alone and lacks a portion of them. The sample has about 18,000 clones, around 78% seen once; the top ten hold 14% to 15%. Material: CD4+ or CD8+ T cells sorted from blood, obtained in a trial of the OX40 agonist ivuxolimab. The source of these receptors is an adult with an advanced solid tumor such as melanoma, head and neck, liver or kidney cancer.

With respect to this clone: The final CDR3 position lacks the conserved phenylalanine or tryptophan, pointing to a likely read error. The DNA is left out, because the CDR3 cannot be placed on it with certainty; the CDR3 is given as TCRdb lists it. This chain links TRBV19 with TRBJ2-3; TRBD2, the table's D call, was not compared with the DNA. Looked up from germline, CDR1 is LNHDA and CDR2 is SQIVND (reference sequence). The CDR3 comprises 11 residues, both ends counted. The CDR3 region is CASSIGTAGLD.

The chain links TRBV14 to TRBJ2-7; the match to TRBD2 covers 14 bases. The V gene's germline CDR1 is SGHDN and CDR2 FVKESK. This CDR3 region has 18 residues. The V gene end was trimmed by 0 bases and the J gene end by 4 bases; junction bases not matched to a gene: 8. CDR3: CASSQERRTSGGSYEQYF. As DNA, the CDR3 is TGTGCCAGCAGCCAAGAGCGGAGGACTAGCGGGGGGTCGTACGAGCAGTACTTC.

The chain links TRBV5-1 to TRBJ2-2, with D perhaps matching TRBD1 or TRBD2 (5 bases each). V lost 4 bases and J 1 base, leaving 17 bases between the germline ends. The CDR3 loop spans 17 amino acids. Germline loops: CDR1 SGHRS, CDR2 YFSETQ. The CDR3 sequence is CASSPGTVSVNTGELFF. CDR3 bases: TGCGCCAGCAGCCCCGGGACGGTTTCGGTGAACACCGGGGAGCTGTTTTTT.

This clone was seen only once. The chain is built from TRBV2 and TRBJ1-2, with D tentatively TRBD1 (6 bases). The CDR3 loop spans 15 amino acids. In germline, CDR1 is SNHLY, CDR2 FYNNEI. V was trimmed by 7 bases and J by 3 bases, leaving 18 bases between them. The CDR3 nucleotides read TGTGCCAGCACCAGACAGGCCCGGCGGGACTATGGCTACACCTTC. This gives the protein CASTRQARRDYGYTF.

This clone was counted between two and nine times. This chain connects TRBV7-9 to TRBJ1-5; 7 nucleotides line up with TRBD1. V gave up 6 bases and J gave up 4 bases; unmatched junction bases: 0. CDR1 is SEHNR and CDR2 is FQNEAQ in the germline V gene (reference sequence). The CDR3 contains 12 residues. CDR3 loop: CASRQGNQPQHF. In nucleotides, the CDR3 is TGTGCCAGCAGACAGGGGAATCAGCCCCAGCATTTT.